This passage covers 27 T cell receptor beta chains from one sample sequenced in a study of T cells in Graves' hyperthyroidism and ophthalmopathy. The source material, RNA transcripts, was used to amplify TCR beta CDR3 regions. First-round RT-PCR of the TCR CDR3 relied on the HTBI primer set. MiXCR, run by TCRdb on the multiplex PCR reads, gives a single entry per CDR3 protein. The sample yields a few hundred thousand distinct CDR3 sequences, roughly 15% seen once. Input material: blood. These receptors were taken from a woman in her twenties or thirties with Graves' ophthalmopathy.

This clonotype has a count of ten or more. The chain employs TRBV20-1 and TRBJ2-5; TRBD1 is a possible D gene (6 bases). CDR3 length: 12 residues. The germline CDR1 and CDR2 sequences are DFQATT and SNEGSKA (reference sequence). Trimming took off 6 bases at V and 2 bases at J, with 10 bases between the two ends. DNA of the CDR3: TGCAGTGCGGTCGGACAGCAAGAGACCCAGTACTTC. Protein sequence: CSAVGQQETQYF.

V usage is TRBV19 and J usage is TRBJ1-3; D may be TRBD1 (5 bases). The CDR3 runs to 15 residues. The V end lost 3 bases, the J end lost 0 bases, and 9 bases lay between the germline ends. Germline-derived CDR1 and CDR2 are LNHDA and SQIVND (reference sequence). CDR3 protein: CASSMGPSSGNTIYF. The CDR3 coding sequence is TGTGCCAGTAGTATGGGACCTAGCTCTGGAAACACCATATATTTT.

This clonotype was seen at least ten times. The chain joins TRBV12-5 to TRBJ1-5; tentatively, D is TRBD1 (6 bases). V lost 0 bases and J 5 bases, leaving 14 bases between the germline ends. CDR3 length: 16 residues. The germline V gene encodes CDR1 LGHNT and CDR2 FRNRAP. CDR3: CASGLVPQGRDQPQHF. The CDR3 nucleotides read TGTGCTAGTGGTTTGGTACCCCAGGGGCGGGATCAGCCCCAGCATTTT.

V is TRBV5-4 and J is TRBJ2-1, with D possibly TRBD2 on 6 matching bases. Trimming left V 0 bases short and J 3 bases short, with 13 bases between. Germline CDR1 SGHNT, CDR2 YYREEE (reference sequence). The CDR3 contains 16 residues. Here the CDR3 DNA reads TGTGCCAGCAGCTTGGAGGGCGGGGTTGGCTACAATGAGCAGTTCTTC. Translated, it gives CASSLEGGVGYNEQFF. The full variable domain, its missing parts supplied by reference TRBV5-4 and TRBJ2-1, is ETGVTQSPTHLIKTRGQQVTLRCSSQSGHNTVSWYQQALGQGPQFIFQYYREEENGRGNFPPRFSGLQFPNYSSELNVNALELDDSALYLCASSLEGGVGYNEQFFGPGTRLTVL.

The rearrangement joins TRBV10-2 to TRBJ2-5, with 7 bases that match TRBD1. Unmatched junction bases numbered 2, after V lost 2 bases and J lost 5 bases. CDR3 length: 13 residues. Per germline, CDR1 WSHSY and CDR2 SAAADI. The CDR3 here is CASSETGEETQYF. Written as DNA, the CDR3 is TGCGCCAGCAGTGAGACAGGGGAGGAGACCCAGTACTTC.

About this clonotype: Given a much more abundant clone one base away, this may be a read error. The chain couples TRBV6-1 to TRBJ2-2; 11 bases are shared with TRBD2. CDR1 is MNHNS and CDR2 is SASEGT in the germline V gene. This CDR3 is built from 18 residues. V was pared by 2 bases and J by 1 base, with 6 bases of the junction left unmatched. The CDR3 nucleotides are TGTGCCAGCAGTGAAAGGGGACTAGCGGACATGAACACCGGGGAGCTGTTTTTT. Its translation: CASSERGLADMNTGELFF.

This clonotype was detected ten times or more. J is TRBJ2-5 and V is TRBV6-1; D might be TRBD1 (5 bases). CDR1 is MNHNS, CDR2 SASEGT, per germline. Trimming pared 6 bases from V and 2 bases from J, leaving 10 bases between. The CDR3 has 13 residues. CDR3 protein: CASRTTGQETQYF. As DNA, the CDR3 is TGTGCCAGCAGAACAACAGGTCAAGAGACCCAGTACTTC.

This clonotype was seen a few times. This chain joins TRBV4-2 and TRBJ2-5, with a possible D match to TRBD2 (7 bases). The germline V and J ends were trimmed by 4 bases and 3 bases, with 18 bases remaining between them. Germline V gene data show CDR1 as LGHNA and CDR2 as YNFKEQ. The CDR3 runs to 16 residues. The CDR3 reads CASSRSRGGRKETQYF. CDR3 DNA sequence: TGTGCCAGCAGCCGTAGCCGCGGGGGCCGGAAAGAGACCCAGTACTTC.

The rearrangement uses TRBV9 and TRBJ2-3; 12 bases are a match to TRBD2. The CDR3 has 16 amino acids. Germline V gene lookup returns CDR1 SGDLS and CDR2 YYNGEE. Trimming took 3 bases from V and 2 from J; bases not matched to a gene: 4. In nucleotides, the CDR3 is TGTGCCAGCAGCGCGCGGACTAGCGGGGACACAGATACGCAGTATTTT. This gives the protein CASSARTSGDTDTQYF.

The V gene is TRBV11-3, the J gene TRBJ2-2; 7 bases fit TRBD1. Losses at the gene ends were 2 bases for V and 1 base for J; bases not matched to a gene: 7. CDR3 length equals 17 residues. Germline CDR1 is SGHNT and CDR2 is YENEEA. CDR3 DNA sequence: TGTGCCAGCAGCTTACCTACAGGGGCGCTGAACACCGGGGAGCTGTTTTTT. It specifies CASSLPTGALNTGELFF. The variable domain in full, completed from reference TRBV11-3 and TRBJ2-2, reads EAGVVQSPRYKIIEKKQPVAFWCNPISGHNTLYWYLQNLGQGPELLIRYENEEAVDDSQLPKDRFSAERLKGVDSTLKIQPAELGDSAVYLCASSLPTGALNTGELFFGEGSRLTVL.

The sample holds many counts of this clonotype. V usage is TRBV20-1 and J usage is TRBJ2-4; TRBD1 agrees at 9 bases. CDR3 length equals 14 residues. Germline CDR1 and CDR2: DFQATT and SNEGSKA (reference sequence). J lost 7 bases, V lost 4 bases, and 8 bases had no gene match. CDR3: CSATGQGSMNIQYF. In nucleotides, the CDR3 is TGCAGTGCTACGGGACAGGGCAGTATGAACATTCAGTACTTC.

This clonotype was observed many times. The CDR3 is CASRETGFLNQPQHF. Written as DNA, the CDR3 is TGTGCCAGCAGAGAGACAGGGTTCCTCAATCAGCCCCAGCATTTT. V is TRBV2 and J is TRBJ1-5; TRBD1 matches at 7 bases. CDR3 size: 15 residues. Germline V gene data show CDR1 as SNHLY and CDR2 as FYNNEI. The junction had 8 bases not matched to a gene; V was cut back by 6 bases and J by 3 bases.

This clonotype came up many times. The chain has TRBV2 and TRBJ1-2; maybe TRBD1 (5 bases). V was shortened by 5 bases and J by 8 bases, with 24 bases between the two germline ends. CDR3 length: 16 residues. Looked up from germline, CDR1 is SNHLY and CDR2 is FYNNEI. DNA for the CDR3: TGTGCCAGCAGTCGCGACAGCGTGAACCTCCCGGAGGGCTACACCTTC. Protein sequence: CASSRDSVNLPEGYTF.

This clonotype appeared many times. The chain carries TRBV5-6 and TRBJ2-1; 7 bases map to TRBD2. Germline CDR1 is SGHDT and CDR2 is YYEEEE. After removal of 3 bases from V and 0 bases from J, the junction contained 3 bases not matched to a gene. There are 15 residues in the CDR3. Written as DNA, the CDR3 is TGTGCCAGCAGCTGGCGGGAGATCTCCTACAATGAGCAGTTCTTC. This encodes CASSWREISYNEQFF.

The J gene is TRBJ1-4, the V gene TRBV20-1; 8 nucleotides line up with TRBD1. The CDR3 runs to 13 residues. Germline V gene data show CDR1 as DFQATT and CDR2 as SNEGSKA (reference sequence). The V segment lost 3 bases and the J segment 6 bases; nucleotides outside the gene matches: 3. This chain's CDR3 is CSASSQGDEKLFF. DNA of the CDR3: TGCAGTGCTAGTTCACAGGGGGATGAAAAACTGTTTTTT.

This clonotype was detected ten times or more. For the CDR3, the DNA is TGCGCCAGCAGCCTTGCAGGGGGCGCGGTGGGTGAAGCTTTCTTT. This translates into CASSLAGGAVGEAFF. V usage is TRBV5-1 and J usage is TRBJ1-1, with 8 positions matching TRBD1. The trim removed 4 bases at V and 7 bases at J, leaving 12 bases unmatched. CDR3 length equals 15 residues. Germline V CDR1 and CDR2: SGHRS, YFSETQ.

This clonotype was observed many times. The germline gene is not matched at one end of the junction; a read error may be the cause. The chain links TRBV27 to TRBJ1-2; D unclear. Germline CDR1 reads MNHEY; CDR2 reads SMNVEV (reference sequence). The CDR3 sequence is 13 residues long. The CDR3 sequence: CASRGGFHYSYTF. The CDR3 DNA reads as TGTGCCAGCAGAGGTGGCTTCCACTATAGCTACACCTTC.

This clonotype was found a few times. The chain couples TRBV20-1 to TRBJ1-5; no definite D call. The CDR3 runs 15 residues. Germline V gives CDR1 DFQATT, CDR2 SNEGSKA (reference sequence). Trimming stripped 2 bases from V and 0 bases from J, with 11 bases between. CDR3 residues: CSARYSIYSNQPQHF. CDR3 DNA sequence: TGCAGTGCTAGATACAGTATCTATAGCAATCAGCCCCAGCATTTT.

This clonotype was seen repeatedly, ten times or more. Here the CDR3 DNA reads TGTGCCAGCAGCTTAGATATCCGGGGGTCACCCCTCCACTTT. Translation gives CASSLDIRGSPLHF. The rearrangement joins TRBV11-2 to TRBJ1-6, with TRBD1 as a possible D gene (5 bases). This CDR3 region has 14 residues. CDR1 is SGHAT and CDR2 is FQNNGV in the germline V gene. The V end was cut by 0 bases, the J end by 10 bases, with 10 bases between.

The table lists this clonotype with many counts. The V and J genes are TRBV30 and TRBJ2-1; the D gene is possibly TRBD2 (5 bases). Germline assignment: CDR1 GTSNPN and CDR2 SVGIG (reference sequence). V was pared by 0 bases and J by 2 bases, with 11 bases between. The CDR3 is made up of 15 amino acids. The CDR3 loop is CAWSVQLVPYNEQFF. Here the CDR3 DNA reads TGTGCCTGGAGTGTACAACTAGTCCCCTACAATGAGCAGTTCTTC.

This clonotype was detected only a few times. This chain joins TRBV6-1 and TRBJ1-5, with D uncertain. The V gene lost 8 bases and the J gene lost 7 bases, with 15 bases spanning the gap. CDR1 and CDR2 from the germline V gene are MNHNS and SASEGT. This CDR3 spans 13 amino acids. CDR3 region: CASAQFLVQPQHF. The CDR3 DNA is TGTGCCAGCGCGCAATTCCTAGTACAGCCCCAGCATTTT.

This clonotype was recorded once. The CDR3, as DNA: TGTGCCAGCGATCCCTCGAGGGTGGGTTACACCGGGGAGCTGTTTTTT. Its protein is CASDPSRVGYTGELFF. The V gene is TRBV7-2, the J gene TRBJ2-2, with a possible D match to TRBD2 (5 bases). This CDR3 has 16 residues. Germline CDR1 is SGHTA and CDR2 is FQGNSA. V dropped 8 bases and J dropped 3 bases, with 19 bases sitting between them.

This clonotype was recorded at least ten times. The V call is TRBV7-8, the J call TRBJ1-5, with D tentatively TRBD1 (6 bases). The length of the CDR3 is 15 residues. V was shortened by 5 bases and J by 6 bases, with 17 bases between the two germline ends. Germline V gives CDR1 SGHVS, CDR2 FQNEAQ. The DNA for the CDR3 is TGTGCCAGCAGCCGGACGGACAGTTATGGTCAGCCCCAGCATTTT. Protein sequence: CASSRTDSYGQPQHF.

This clonotype was counted many times. The V and J genes are TRBV11-3 and TRBJ2-2; no clear D gene. This CDR3 is 14 amino acids long. V shed 2 bases and J shed 6 bases, with 10 bases lying between them. The V gene's germline CDR1 is SGHNT and CDR2 YENEEA. The CDR3 is CASSLIWSSGELFF. For the CDR3, the DNA is TGTGCCAGCAGCTTAATATGGAGTTCCGGGGAGCTGTTTTTT.

The chain uses TRBV20-1 and TRBJ1-5, with D possibly being TRBD1 (5 bases). Germline assignment: CDR1 DFQATT and CDR2 SNEGSKA (reference sequence). The CDR3 consists of 13 residues. The CDR3 here is CSYGAETSQPQHF. The CDR3 bases are TGCAGCTATGGGGCGGAGACATCTCAGCCCCAGCATTTT.

Note on this clonotype: Just one base apart from a much larger clone, this may be a read error. The CDR3 loop is CASSLTGGHSPLHF. The CDR3 nucleotides are TGCGCCAGCAGCTTGACAGGGGGACATTCACCCCTCCACTTT. The chain uses TRBV5-1 and TRBJ1-6, with TRBD1 matching over 8 bases. After removal of 1 base from V and 8 bases from J, the junction contained 2 bases not matched to a gene. The CDR3 totals 14 residues. In germline, CDR1 is SGHRS, CDR2 YFSETQ.

This clonotype showed up just a few times. With a much larger clone just one base away, this may be a read error. The chain couples TRBV5-1 to TRBJ2-2; no firm D call. Germline V gene data show CDR1 as SGHRS and CDR2 as YFSETQ. The CDR3 has 15 residues. CDR3 protein: CASRIGPANTEELFF. In DNA form, the CDR3 reads TGCGCCAGCAGAATCGGTCCAGCGAACACCGAGGAGCTGTTTTTT. The full variable domain, rest sourced from reference TRBV5-1 and TRBJ2-2, is KAGVTQTPRYLIKTRGQQVTLSCSPISGHRSVSWYQQTPGQGLQFLFEYFSETQRNKGNFPGRFSGRQFSNSRSEMNVSTLELGDSALYLCASRIGPANTEELFFGEGSRLTVL.